These 9 T cell receptor beta chains came from one sample sequenced in a study of blood T cell repertoires in COVID-19 (dated by TCRdb to the early 2020s). To prepare the library, the immunoSEQ multiplex PCR assay was applied. TCRdb carries this immuneACCESS record with in-frame sequences only. Its versions omit some clonotypes, under half of them owing to an unresolved V gene in the studies checked, with the rest unexplained. The sample table contains 240,000 or so clones; only one count was recorded for around 86% of them. Jointly, the top ten make up over 2% of the sample. The source material was PBMCs or T cells enriched from blood (not recorded which). These receptors all come from a woman aged 45-65 years who had recovered from COVID-19.

V gene TRBV2 combines with J gene TRBJ1-5, with D maybe TRBD1 (6 bases). The CDR3 is 15 residues long. Between the trimmed V and J ends, which lost 6 bases and 2 bases, there was a span of 14 bases. Germline V CDR1 and CDR2: SNHLY, FYNNEI. The CDR3 loop is CASRYREWGNQPQHF. For the CDR3, the DNA is TGTGCCAGCAGGTACAGGGAATGGGGCAATCAGCCCCAGCATTTT.

This clone was observed a few times. The rearrangement links TRBV30 to TRBJ1-6; perhaps TRBD1 as D (5 bases). V was trimmed by 0 bases and J by 10 bases, leaving 13 bases between them. The CDR3 spans 14 residues. CDR1 is GTSNPN, CDR2 SVGIG, per germline (reference sequence). CDR3 sequence: CAWSVLGGRSPLHF. The CDR3 nucleotides are TGTGCCTGGAGTGTACTTGGGGGGAGGTCACCCCTCCACTTT.

This clone was seen only a few times. The rearrangement links TRBV16 to TRBJ1-4; no clear D gene. The CDR3 length is 15 residues. V was clipped by 3 bases and J by 3 bases, with 11 bases between them. Germline CDR1 is KGHSY and CDR2 is FQNENV. The DNA of the CDR3 is TGTGCCAGCAGCCAGAACTACGGTCCTAATGAAAAACTGTTTTTT. Protein: CASSQNYGPNEKLFF.

The chain uses TRBV3-1 (or the pseudogene TRBV3-2) and TRBJ2-5; 7 bases agree with TRBD2. Per germline, CDR1 LGHDT and CDR2 YNNKEL (reference sequence). Unmatched junction bases numbered 3, after V lost 0 bases and J lost 5 bases. The CDR3 runs to 14 residues. The DNA of the CDR3 is TGTGCCAGCAGCCAAGAGGCGGGAGTTGAGACCCAGTACTTC. Amino acids: CASSQEAGVETQYF.

This clone has a handful of counts. The V and J genes are TRBV6-4 and TRBJ2-2, with D maybe TRBD2 (6 bases). V lost 3 bases and J lost 4, with 9 bases in between. Per the germline V gene, CDR1 is MRHNA and CDR2 is SNTAGT. This CDR3 has 14 amino acids. The CDR3 DNA follows: TGTGCCAGCAGTGAGGGAGGTTCCACCGGGGAGCTGTTTTTT. Its translation: CASSEGGSTGELFF.

The chain links TRBV11-1 to TRBJ2-3; 11 nucleotides line up with TRBD2. Germline values: CDR1 SGHAT, CDR2 FQDESV (reference sequence). V trimming: 4 bases; J trimming: 2 bases; junction bases outside the gene matches: 5. The CDR3 extends over 16 amino acids. CDR3 loop: CASSSPSGRLTDTQYF. The DNA of the CDR3 is TGTGCCAGCAGCTCCCCTAGCGGGAGGCTCACAGATACGCAGTATTTT.

The CDR3 loop is CSVGQGSGQETQYF. The CDR3 DNA reads as TGCAGCGTCGGACAGGGTTCCGGCCAAGAGACCCAGTACTTC. The V and J genes are TRBV29-1 and TRBJ2-5; 8 positions match TRBD1. V shed 6 bases and J 1 base; nucleotides not matched to a gene: 7. Germline values: CDR1 SQVTM, CDR2 ANQGSEA. The CDR3 extends over 14 amino acids. Combining the CDR3 with reference TRBV29-1 and TRBJ2-5 gives the whole variable domain SAVISQKPSRDICQRGTSLTIQCQVDSQVTMMFWYRQQPGQSLTLIATANQGSEATYESGFVIDKFPISRPNLTFSTLTVSNMSPEDSSIYLCSVGQGSGQETQYFGPGTRLLVL.

This chain connects TRBV5-6 to TRBJ1-4; maybe TRBD1 (5 bases). This CDR3 has 15 amino acids. The V gene's germline CDR1 is SGHDT and CDR2 YYEEEE. Between the trimmed V and J ends, which lost 4 bases and 4 bases, there was a span of 14 bases. CDR3 coding DNA: TGTGCCAGCAGCCGGGGGGGTTCCGGTAATGAAAAACTGTTTTTT. It codes for CASSRGGSGNEKLFF.

This clone occurred once. The chain has TRBV7-9 and TRBJ1-1; 7 bases are shared with TRBD1. Losses at the gene ends were 5 bases for V and 7 bases for J; bases not matched to a gene: 4. Germline CDR1 SEHNR, CDR2 FQNEAQ (reference sequence). CDR3 size: 12 residues. CDR3 in DNA: TGTGCCAGCAGCACCCGGACAGGTGAAGCTTTCTTT. This codes for CASSTRTGEAFF.